This TCR beta chain came from a study of T cell responses to AZD1222 COVID-19 vaccine. The wider study: Pooled samples include second doses given at about 4 or 12 weeks.

Study-level findings and limits: CD4 TCRs associated with vaccination spanned spike, dominating at 160-218 and 743-854. Every sample of the repertoires postdated the peak T cell response. The sample set comprised mostly white British donors with more females, and clonal diversity was possibly underestimated.

The repertoire was sequenced with immunoSEQ multiplex PCR; TCRdb's copy has only in-frame clones and lacks some. The repertoire holds 80,000 or so clones, with roughly 80% as singletons. On this clone: Its antigen remains unknown.

Germline V gene data show CDR1 as SGHDT and CDR2 as YYEEEE. There are 17 residues in the CDR3. Trimming cost V 0 bases and J 7 bases, with 22 bases left between them. The sequenced sample was peripheral blood, obtained on day 0 of AZD1222 vaccination. The TCR comes from an adult in good health. The chain couples TRBV5-6 to TRBJ1-2; no firm D call. The CDR3 spells CASSLAGSPTFKRGYTF. CDR3 nucleotides: TGTGCCAGCAGCTTGGCGGGGTCCCCCACCTTTAAGCGTGGCTACACCTTC.